The 20 T cell receptor beta chains presented below share a single source sample, sequenced in a study of Ad26.COV2.S vaccination and SARS-CoV-2 variants. Some clones are missing from TCRdb's copy, which holds only in-frame ones; the method was immunoSEQ multiplex PCR. The sample comprises hundreds of thousands of clones, roughly nine tenths of which are singletons, and about 1.5% rests with the top ten. Treatment specified: roughly 20 received Ad26.COV2.S at low or high dose, single or two shots; five or six received placebo; per-sample allocation not given. Repertoires come from day 63 after the first vaccine or placebo injection. The sequencing here drew on peripheral blood, taken in a trial of Ad26.COV2.S vaccine versus placebo. The receptor set was obtained from a person aged 18-60 years who received the Ad26.COV2.S COVID-19 vaccine or a placebo.

J is TRBJ1-1 and V is TRBV5-1; TRBD1 matches 10 bases. This CDR3 region has 15 residues. The V segment lost 5 bases and the J segment 5 bases; nucleotides outside the gene matches: 9. Germline CDR1 reads SGHRS; CDR2 reads YFSETQ. The CDR3 nucleotides are TGCGCCAGCAGACAGACAGGGGGCTCGCGGACTGAAGCTTTCTTT. It is translated as CASRQTGGSRTEAFF.

The CDR3 sequence is CASSLSEAGDTQYF. For the CDR3, the DNA is TGTGCCAGCAGTTTAAGTGAGGCGGGAGATACGCAGTATTTT. The V call is TRBV27, the J call TRBJ2-3, with D possibly TRBD2 on 5 matching bases. The CDR3 consists of 14 residues. Germline V gene sequence: CDR1 MNHEY, CDR2 SMNVEV (reference sequence). V gave up 2 bases and J gave up 5 bases, with 11 bases separating them.

The chain carries TRBV11-1 and TRBJ2-1, with TRBD2 as a possible D gene (6 bases). Germline lookup yields CDR1 SGHAT and CDR2 FQDESV (reference sequence). The CDR3 loop spans 14 amino acids. V was pared by 1 base and J by 9 bases, with 13 bases between. Here the CDR3 DNA reads TGTGCCAGCAGCTTAGTAGCGGAGTCGGGTGAGCAGTTCTTC. It codes for CASSLVAESGEQFF.

The CDR3 here is CASSLPGQRLFF. The DNA for the CDR3 is TGTGCCAGCAGCCTCCCGGGACAGAGACTGTTTTTT. The rearrangement links TRBV3-1 (or the pseudogene TRBV3-2) to TRBJ1-4, with 7 bases matching TRBD1. The CDR3 has 12 amino acids. The V and J ends lost 4 bases and 13 bases, in that order; junction bases with no gene match: 6. Germline lookup yields CDR1 LGHDT and CDR2 YNNKEL (reference sequence).

The V gene is TRBV6-2 or TRBV6-3, the J gene TRBJ2-7; possible D gene TRBD2, 7 bases. In germline, CDR1 is MNHEY, CDR2 SVGEGT. CDR3 length: 15 amino acids. Trimming took 2 bases from V and 2 from J, leaving 13 bases between them. In nucleotides, the CDR3 is TGTGCCAGCAGTTACGGTGGAGGGGGGGCCTACGAGCAGTACTTC. As protein: CASSYGGGGAYEQYF.

The count of this clone is one. This chain joins TRBV3-1 (or the pseudogene TRBV3-2) and TRBJ1-1; D gene uncertain. Per the germline V gene, CDR1 is LGHDT and CDR2 is YNNKEL (reference sequence). CDR3 length: 14 residues. The V gene lost 1 base and the J gene lost 4 bases, with 10 bases spanning the gap. CDR3 in DNA: TGTGCCAGCAGCCAAGGCTTGGGATCCACTGAAGCTTTCTTT. As protein: CASSQGLGSTEAFF.

This clone is a singleton in its sample. Distinct nucleotide sequences in the sample also encode this CDR3. The chain carries TRBV19 and TRBJ2-7, with D possibly TRBD2 on 7 matching bases. Trimming took 3 bases from V and 2 from J, leaving 14 bases between them. Germline V gives CDR1 LNHDA, CDR2 SQIVND (reference sequence). The CDR3 spans 15 residues. DNA for the CDR3: TGTGCCAGTAGTATTAGGGTGGGGGGGCCCTACGAGCAGTACTTC. This encodes CASSIRVGGPYEQYF.

This clone has only one observation. The chain links TRBV6-5 to TRBJ1-5; 8 bases map to TRBD1. From germline, CDR1 is MNHEY and CDR2 SVGAGI. V was clipped by 4 bases and J by 3 bases; unmatched bases: 5. The CDR3 length is 15 residues. The CDR3 DNA follows: TGTGCCAGCAGTTGGTCAGGGGGCAACAATCAGCCCCAGCATTTT. This gives the protein CASSWSGGNNQPQHF.

The rearrangement links TRBV15 to TRBJ1-5; no firm D call. The CDR3 extends over 15 amino acids. The V and J ends lost 5 bases and 0 bases respectively, with 11 bases between them. Germline V gives CDR1 LNHNV, CDR2 YYDKDF (reference sequence). Here the CDR3 DNA reads TGTGCCACCAGCCCAGGTGAATTTAGCAATCAGCCCCAGCATTTT. It codes for CATSPGEFSNQPQHF.

This clone was picked up one time. V gene TRBV5-5 combines with J gene TRBJ1-1; D is ambiguous. The CDR3 is made up of 13 amino acids. V was shortened by 1 base and J by 11 bases, with 15 bases between the two germline ends. Germline assignment: CDR1 SGHKS and CDR2 YYEKEE (reference sequence). CDR3 amino acids: CASSLKLDLRAFF. In nucleotides, the CDR3 is TGTGCCAGCAGCTTGAAGTTGGACCTTCGGGCTTTCTTT.

The chain joins TRBV24-1 to TRBJ2-7, with 10 bases fitting TRBD2. Germline values: CDR1 KGHDR, CDR2 SFDVKD. V shed 4 bases and J 9 bases; nucleotides not matched to a gene: 8. The CDR3 totals 14 residues. CDR3 DNA sequence: TGTGCCACCAGTGAACGAAGCGGGAGGGCCCGGCAGTACTTC. Translating gives CATSERSGRARQYF.

The chain couples TRBV5-6 to TRBJ2-3; D remains ambiguous. Germline CDR1 SGHDT, CDR2 YYEEEE. The CDR3 sequence is 16 residues long. Deletions cut 4 bases from V and 2 bases from J, with 17 bases between. The CDR3 reads CASSAFWGVITDTQYF. CDR3 nucleotide sequence: TGTGCCAGCAGCGCTTTTTGGGGTGTTATCACAGATACGCAGTATTTT.

The V call is TRBV5-6, the J call TRBJ2-1; D gene unclear. CDR1 SGHDT and CDR2 YYEEEE come from the germline V gene. CDR3 length: 13 amino acids. V lost 4 bases to trimming and J lost 10 bases, with 15 bases between them. The CDR3 DNA is TGTGCCAGCAGCCTCCGGGCGGTTCAAGAGCAGTTCTTC. Translating it yields CASSLRAVQEQFF.

The sample holds one count of this clone. Other DNA sequences in the sample encode the same CDR3. The chain carries TRBV7-2 and TRBJ2-2; perhaps TRBD2 as D (6 bases). Per the germline V gene, CDR1 is SGHTA and CDR2 is FQGNSA. This CDR3 is 16 amino acids long. Trimming removed 1 base from V and 0 bases from J, with 9 bases in between. The CDR3 region is CASSLGGAANTGELFF. In nucleotides, the CDR3 is TGTGCCAGCAGCTTAGGCGGGGCTGCGAACACCGGGGAGCTGTTTTTT.

This sequence joins TRBV9 and TRBJ1-1; tentative D call: TRBD1 (6 bases). V was trimmed by 4 bases and J by 6 bases, leaving 10 bases between them. Looked up from germline, CDR1 is SGDLS and CDR2 is YYNGEE. The CDR3 loop spans 12 amino acids. CDR3 sequence reads: CASSQDSAEAFF. The CDR3 bases are TGTGCCAGCAGCCAGGACAGCGCTGAAGCTTTCTTT.

V gene TRBV11-2 combines with J gene TRBJ2-1; D is perhaps TRBD1 (6 bases). The V and J ends lost 6 bases and 4 bases respectively, with 13 bases between them. Germline lookup yields CDR1 SGHAT and CDR2 FQNNGV. The CDR3 totals 14 residues. Here the CDR3 reads CASRLRDKYNEQFF. The CDR3, as DNA: TGTGCCAGCAGACTCCGGGACAAATACAATGAGCAGTTCTTC.

The chain couples TRBV7-6 to TRBJ2-1; D assignment may be TRBD1 or TRBD2 (8 bases each). Between the trimmed V and J ends, which lost 4 bases and 6 bases, there was a span of 25 bases. There are 18 residues in the CDR3. Germline V lookup: CDR1 SGHVS, CDR2 FNYEAQ. CDR3: CASSSDRALAGFSNEQFF. The CDR3 coding sequence is TGTGCCAGCAGCTCGGACAGGGCTTTAGCGGGATTCAGCAATGAGCAGTTCTTC.

The V call is TRBV6-5, the J call TRBJ2-5; the D gene is possibly TRBD1 (7 bases). With 4 bases removed from V and 5 bases from J, the gap between germline ends came to 17 bases. The CDR3 runs to 15 residues. Germline CDR1 MNHEY, CDR2 SVGAGI. The CDR3 is CASSLTGSGRETQYF. The DNA for the CDR3 is TGTGCCAGCAGTTTGACAGGGTCTGGGAGGGAGACCCAGTACTTC.

The chain's CDR3 is CAWSHSSGYEQYF. The CDR3 DNA follows: TGTGCCTGGAGTCATTCTAGCGGCTACGAGCAGTACTTC. The V gene is TRBV30, the J gene TRBJ2-7; 7 bases fit TRBD2. The CDR3 has 13 amino acids. Germline loops: CDR1 GTSNPN, CDR2 SVGIG (reference sequence). The V segment lost 2 bases and the J segment 3 bases; nucleotides outside the gene matches: 4.

The rearrangement links TRBV5-1 to TRBJ2-1; D remains unclear. V lost 3 bases and J 6 bases, leaving 10 bases between the germline ends. The CDR3 length is 13 residues. Germline V lookup: CDR1 SGHRS, CDR2 YFSETQ. This CDR3 reads CASSSFGPNEQFF. DNA of the CDR3: TGCGCCAGCAGCTCCTTCGGGCCCAATGAGCAGTTCTTC.